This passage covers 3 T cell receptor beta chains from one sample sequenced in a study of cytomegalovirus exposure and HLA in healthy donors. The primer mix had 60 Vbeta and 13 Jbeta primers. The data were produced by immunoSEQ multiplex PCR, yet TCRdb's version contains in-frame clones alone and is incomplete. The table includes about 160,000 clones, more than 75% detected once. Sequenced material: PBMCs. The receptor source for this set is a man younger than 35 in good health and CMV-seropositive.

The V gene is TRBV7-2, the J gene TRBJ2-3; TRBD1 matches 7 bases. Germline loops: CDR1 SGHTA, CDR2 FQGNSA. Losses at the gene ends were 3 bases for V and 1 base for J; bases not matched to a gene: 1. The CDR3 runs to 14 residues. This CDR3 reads CASSFGTGTDTQYF. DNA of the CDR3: TGTGCCAGCAGCTTCGGGACAGGCACAGATACGCAGTATTTT.

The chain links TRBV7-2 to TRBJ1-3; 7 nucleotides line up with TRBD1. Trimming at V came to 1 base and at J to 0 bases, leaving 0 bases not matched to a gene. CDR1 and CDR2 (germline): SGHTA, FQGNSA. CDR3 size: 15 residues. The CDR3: CASSLGDSSGNTIYF. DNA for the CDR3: TGTGCCAGCAGCTTAGGGGACAGCTCTGGAAACACCATATATTTT.

The CDR3 DNA sequence: TGCAGCGTTGTAACAGCCGCAGCCTACGAGCAGTACTTC. Its translation is CSVVTAAAYEQYF. This chain uses TRBV29-1 with TRBJ2-7; D gene uncertain. The V gene lost 4 bases and the J gene lost 2 bases, with 12 bases spanning the gap. The CDR3 totals 13 residues. Germline lookup yields CDR1 SQVTM and CDR2 ANQGSEA.